Included here is one T cell receptor beta chain sequence, with context. Its antigen is still unknown. The data were taken from a study of cytotoxic CD8 clonotypes in ibrutinib-treated CLL. Investigators sought sequencing depths of between 1 in 200,000 and 1 in 1 million T cells. Data came from immunoSEQ multiplex PCR; TCRdb stores just in-frame clones and leaves some out. The sample carries more than 200,000 clones, around 70% recorded once. The CDR3 sequence is 14 residues long. V gave up 5 bases and J gave up 4 bases, with 14 bases separating them. Germline lookup yields CDR1 SGHTA and CDR2 FQGNSA. Whole-study findings and limits: Before falling back toward baseline at progression, clonality had risen at the time of ibrutinib response. T-cell clonality at baseline went above that of age-matched healthy donors and rose and fell with circulating CD8+ T-cell counts.

This specimen consisted of PBMCs, obtained after 24 months of ibrutinib treatment. This receptor was identified in a human donor with chronic lymphocytic leukemia. The rearrangement uses TRBV7-2 and TRBJ1-1; D not certain. CDR3 DNA: TGTGCCAGCAGCCTCGGCCTCTGGGGCACTGAAGCTTTCTTT. Translation: CASSLGLWGTEAFF.